Following are 21 T cell receptor beta chains from one sample sequenced in a study of blood T cell repertoires in COVID-19. Clones were read by immunoSEQ multiplex PCR, and TCRdb kept only the in-frame ones, dropping some. The profile shows roughly 38,000 clones, roughly 70% of them singletons. The sample taken for sequencing was peripheral blood. These receptors all come from a man between 65 and 85 years old with COVID-19, enrolled during active disease.

The rearrangement joins TRBV16 to TRBJ1-2; D call uncertain. The V end was cut by 2 bases, the J end by 6 bases, with 10 bases between. The CDR3 covers 13 residues. Germline V CDR1 and CDR2: KGHSY, FQNENV. The CDR3 bases are TGTGCCAGCAGCCAAAATAGGGAGCATGGCTACACCTTC. This codes for CASSQNREHGYTF.

The chain couples TRBV11-2 to TRBJ2-3; a weak D match, TRBD1 (6 bases). The germline gives CDR1 SGHAT, CDR2 FQNNGV. V dropped 3 bases and J dropped 1 base, with 17 bases sitting between them. This CDR3 has 17 residues. CDR3 coding DNA: TGTGCCAGCAGCTTTAGACCCTCACAGGGAGGCACAGATACGCAGTATTTT. Translated: CASSFRPSQGGTDTQYF.

The rearrangement joins TRBV19 to TRBJ2-2; 10 bases are a match to TRBD2. The CDR3 totals 13 residues. Losses at the gene ends were 5 bases for V and 7 bases for J; bases not matched to a gene: 1. Germline V gene sequence: CDR1 LNHDA, CDR2 SQIVND (reference sequence). The CDR3 DNA is TGTGCCAGTAGTCTAGCGGGGGACGGGGAGCTGTTTTTT. Protein sequence: CASSLAGDGELFF.

This clone was recorded only once. J is TRBJ2-4 and V is TRBV19; 8 nucleotides match TRBD2. Germline lookup yields CDR1 LNHDA and CDR2 SQIVND (reference sequence). The CDR3 contains 19 residues. V dropped 5 bases and J dropped 1; count of bases not matched to a gene: 16. The CDR3 here is CASSRPRTGGRLAKNIQYF. CDR3 sequence (DNA): TGTGCCAGTAGTCGTCCCCGTACGGGGGGGAGACTGGCCAAAAACATTCAGTACTTC.

The V gene is TRBV29-1, the J gene TRBJ1-1; the D is unclear. Trimming cost V 6 bases and J 11 bases, with 13 bases left between them. The CDR3 runs to 10 residues. The V gene's germline CDR1 is SQVTM and CDR2 ANQGSEA. In DNA form, the CDR3 reads TGCAGCGTAGAGGGAAATTTGGCTTTCTTT. Encoded protein: CSVEGNLAFF.

This chain connects TRBV10-3 to TRBJ1-1, with D possibly matching TRBD1 (6 bases). V was shortened by 0 bases and J by 5 bases, with 19 bases between the two germline ends. CDR3 size: 17 residues. Germline CDR1 reads ENHRY; CDR2 reads SYGVKD. In DNA, the CDR3 is TGTGCCATCAGTGAGTCCCGGCAGGGGCGCTTTCCTACTGAAGCTTTCTTT. Translated, it gives CAISESRQGRFPTEAFF.

This chain uses TRBV28 with TRBJ1-5; a possible D gene is TRBD1 (6 bases). Per the germline V gene, CDR1 is MDHEN and CDR2 is SYDVKM. The CDR3 has 15 amino acids. V was shortened by 2 bases and J by 5 bases, with 13 bases between the two germline ends. The CDR3 loop reads CASSLRGGEDQPQHF. CDR3 nucleotides: TGTGCCAGCAGTTTAAGAGGGGGTGAGGATCAGCCCCAGCATTTT.

The chain has TRBV6-4 and TRBJ1-2; D remains unclear. The length of the CDR3 is 17 residues. From germline, CDR1 is MRHNA and CDR2 SNTAGT. V was cut by 8 bases and J by 3 bases, with 25 bases left in between. DNA of the CDR3: TGTGCCAGCGCCCACTTCGTGCCTCATCCGCTTGACTATGGCTACACCTTC. Protein product: CASAHFVPHPLDYGYTF.

The chain combines TRBV7-6 with TRBJ1-1; D is unresolved. The germline CDR1 and CDR2 sequences are SGHVS and FNYEAQ. The CDR3 runs 16 residues. Trimming removed 1 base from V and 0 bases from J, with 12 bases in between. The CDR3 reads CASSLGERSLNTEAFF. The CDR3 DNA is TGTGCCAGCAGCTTAGGCGAAAGATCTCTGAACACTGAAGCTTTCTTT.

This rearrangement joins TRBV5-1 to TRBJ2-7; 7 nucleotides line up with TRBD1. This CDR3 has 14 amino acids. The V and J ends lost 4 bases and 2 bases, in that order; junction bases with no gene match: 6. CDR1 is SGHRS, CDR2 YFSETQ, per germline. CDR3 nucleotides: TGCGCCAGCAGCGACCCAGGGGGTACCTACGAGCAGTACTTC. Translation: CASSDPGGTYEQYF.

The chain employs TRBV5-1 and TRBJ2-1; 10 positions agree with TRBD2. Germline-derived CDR1 and CDR2 are SGHRS and YFSETQ. The CDR3 totals 14 residues. V lost 5 bases to trimming and J lost 7 bases; unmatched junction nucleotides: 6. The CDR3 nucleotides are TGCGCCAGCAGGACTAGCGGGCCTGGGAATGAGCAGTTCTTC. It codes for CASRTSGPGNEQFF.

The genes are TRBV10-2 and TRBJ2-7; D is perhaps TRBD2 (6 bases). CDR1 is WSHSY, CDR2 SAAADI, per germline. V dropped 8 bases and J dropped 4 bases, with 21 bases sitting between them. The CDR3 totals 15 residues. This CDR3 is CASSGSRSFQYEQYF. The CDR3 DNA sequence: TGCGCCAGCTCCGGGAGCAGGTCCTTTCAATACGAGCAGTACTTC.

The chain uses TRBV19 and TRBJ2-7, with 9 positions matching TRBD1. The ends lost 5 bases at V and 0 bases at J; junction bases unmatched: 8. CDR1 and CDR2 (germline): LNHDA, SQIVND (reference sequence). The CDR3 is 16 residues long. The CDR3 bases are TGTGCCAGTAGTGGGTTGGGGACAGGGAGCTCCTACGAGCAGTACTTC. This gives the protein CASSGLGTGSSYEQYF.

The chain has TRBV5-4 and TRBJ1-1; 7 nucleotides align to TRBD1. This CDR3 comprises 12 residues. The junction had 7 bases not matched to a gene; V was cut back by 4 bases and J by 10 bases. CDR1 SGHNT and CDR2 YYREEE come from the germline V gene (reference sequence). The CDR3 loop reads CASSMDQGGAFF. The CDR3 DNA reads as TGTGCCAGCAGCATGGACCAGGGGGGAGCTTTCTTT.

The rearrangement links TRBV6-2 or TRBV6-3 to TRBJ1-5, with a possible D match to TRBD1 (5 bases). This CDR3 comprises 11 residues. Germline CDR1 and CDR2: MNHEY and SVGEGT. V dropped 4 bases and J dropped 11 bases, with 9 bases sitting between them. CDR3 protein: CASSSTGAQHF. The CDR3 DNA follows: TGTGCCAGCAGTTCCACGGGGGCCCAGCATTTT.

V is TRBV21-1 and J is TRBJ2-1; the D call in the table, TRBD2, was not verified against the DNA. TRBV21-1 is a pseudogene segment. This CDR3 region has 20 residues. In DNA, the CDR3 is TGTGCCAGCAGCAAAGAAACTAGCGGGGGGCAACTAAACCCCGCAAATGAGCAGTTCTTC. As protein: CASSKETSGGQLNPANEQFF.

This chain links TRBV4-1 with TRBJ2-7; D remains ambiguous. The CDR3 totals 14 residues. Trimming shortened V by 2 bases and J by 7 bases, and 15 bases separated the two germline ends. Germline values: CDR1 MGHRA, CDR2 YSYEKL. CDR3 DNA sequence: TGCGCCAGCAGCCAAAATTTGAGAGCGTGGGAGCAGTACTTC. It translates to CASSQNLRAWEQYF.

The J gene is TRBJ2-3, the V gene TRBV5-5; TRBD2 matches 12 bases. Germline loops: CDR1 SGHKS, CDR2 YYEKEE (reference sequence). V lost 5 bases and J lost 0; bases outside the gene matches: 10. The CDR3 totals 18 residues. The CDR3 is CASRKGLAGPTSTDTQYF. The CDR3 nucleotides are TGTGCCAGCAGAAAGGGACTAGCGGGCCCCACTAGCACAGATACGCAGTATTTT. The full variable domain, with the rest looked up from reference TRBV5-5 and TRBJ2-3, is DAGVTQSPTHLIKTRGQQVTLRCSPISGHKSVSWYQQVLGQGPQFIFQYYEKEERGRGNFPDRFSARQFPNYSSELNVNALLLGDSALYLCASRKGLAGPTSTDTQYFGPGTRLTVL.

The gene calls are TRBV5-4 and TRBJ2-1, with a weak D call TRBD2 (5 bases). V was clipped by 1 base and J by 7 bases, with 12 bases between them. Germline lookup yields CDR1 SGHNT and CDR2 YYREEE (reference sequence). The CDR3 has 14 residues. Here the CDR3 DNA reads TGTGCCAGCAGCTTGAGAGGGAGTCCTAATGAGCAGTTCTTC. It is translated as CASSLRGSPNEQFF.

The genes are TRBV19 and TRBJ1-1, with 7 nucleotides matching TRBD1. The CDR3 extends over 14 amino acids. J lost 1 base, V lost 7 bases, and 6 bases had no gene match. Germline V gene sequence: CDR1 LNHDA, CDR2 SQIVND (reference sequence). In nucleotides, the CDR3 is TGTGCCAGTACTAAGGGGGCGGCGAACACTGAAGCTTTCTTT. Translating gives CASTKGAANTEAFF.

V gene TRBV28 combines with J gene TRBJ2-2, with 9 bases matching TRBD1. This CDR3 region has 15 residues. Germline CDR1 MDHEN, CDR2 SYDVKM. Unmatched junction bases numbered 6, after V lost 4 bases and J lost 6 bases. The chain's CDR3 is CASSSDRGNPGELFF. DNA for the CDR3: TGTGCCAGCAGTTCGGACAGGGGAAATCCCGGGGAGCTGTTTTTT.